One and the same sample provided the 2 T cell receptor beta chains below, sequenced in a study of response to subunit inactivated influenza vaccine. One entry per CDR3 protein results from TCRdb running MiXCR on the RT-PCR reads. The sample contains 710,000 or so distinct CDR3 sequences, about 15% of which appear only once. Source: PBMCs from blood, taken 11 to 12 days after vaccination. All receptors derive from a man aged 50 or older who received an inactivated influenza vaccine.

This clonotype was observed a handful of times. This sequence joins TRBV29-1 and TRBJ1-2, with TRBD1 matching 11 bases. The CDR3 covers 15 residues. Trimming removed 6 bases from V and 4 bases from J; junction bases left unmatched: 10. The V gene's germline CDR1 is SQVTM and CDR2 ANQGSEA. The CDR3 DNA follows: TGCAGCGTCGCCGGGACAGGGGGTATTGGCTATGGCTACACCTTC. Translation gives CSVAGTGGIGYGYTF. The full variable domain, with the rest looked up from reference TRBV29-1 and TRBJ1-2, is SAVISQKPSRDICQRGTSLTIQCQVDSQVTMMFWYRQQPGQSLTLIATANQGSEATYESGFVIDKFPISRPNLTFSTLTVSNMSPEDSSIYLCSVAGTGGIGYGYTFGSGTRLTVV.

The J gene is TRBJ2-1, the V gene TRBV7-9; D is ambiguous. CDR1 SEHNR and CDR2 FQNEAQ come from the germline V gene (reference sequence). V was clipped by 5 bases and J by 9 bases, with 14 bases between them. CDR3 length: 13 amino acids. The CDR3 DNA follows: TGTGCCAGCAGCCTGAGTAGTGGTATTGAGCAGTTCTTC. Translated, it gives CASSLSSGIEQFF.